These 26 T cell receptor beta chains were all obtained from the same sample, sequenced in a study of blood T cell repertoires in COVID-19. The table came from immunoSEQ multiplex PCR; TCRdb's copy has only in-frame clones and leaves some out. Found here are 100,000 to 150,000 clones, roughly 85% of them singletons; the top ten hold 25% to 30%. The sequenced sample consisted of peripheral blood. The receptor set was obtained from a woman of 80 years or more with acute or convalescent COVID-19.

This chain links TRBV4-1 with TRBJ1-3, with TRBD1 matching over 7 bases. The CDR3 has 17 residues. The ends lost 0 bases at V and 2 bases at J; junction bases unmatched: 7. Germline V gene sequence: CDR1 MGHRA, CDR2 YSYEKL. The CDR3 here is CASSQDRGGGTGNTIYF. The CDR3 bases are TGCGCCAGCAGCCAAGATAGAGGAGGGGGCACTGGAAACACCATATATTTT.

This chain joins TRBV4-1 and TRBJ1-2, with unresolved D. Per the germline V gene, CDR1 is MGHRA and CDR2 is YSYEKL. V was clipped by 4 bases and J by 6 bases, with 12 bases between them. CDR3 length: 13 amino acids. CDR3 sequence reads: CASSPRSVHGYTF. The CDR3 DNA follows: TGCGCCAGCAGCCCACGCTCGGTCCATGGCTACACCTTC.

The gene calls are TRBV11-3 and TRBJ2-5; 9 positions agree with TRBD1. Trimming cost V 5 bases and J 4 bases; bases outside gene matches: 8. The CDR3 length is 15 residues. CDR1 and CDR2 (germline): SGHNT, YENEEA. CDR3 bases: TGTGCCAGCAGCCCTCGGGACAGGGTATCAGAGACCCAGTACTTC. Residues: CASSPRDRVSETQYF.

This chain links TRBV12-3 or TRBV12-4 with TRBJ1-2; no reliable D call. The CDR3 is 12 amino acids. Between the trimmed V and J ends, which lost 8 bases and 5 bases, there was a span of 12 bases. As DNA, the CDR3 is TGTGCCAGCCGGAGGTTTAAGTATGGCTACACCTTC. As protein: CASRRFKYGYTF.

The rearrangement uses TRBV21-1 and TRBJ1-2; TRBD1, the table's D call, lacks a check against the DNA. TRBV21-1 is shown as a pseudogene. The CDR3 loop spans 12 amino acids. The CDR3 DNA follows: TGTGCCAGCAGCGCCCACATCATGGGCTACACCTTC. Protein: CASSAHIMGYTF.

The chain couples TRBV7-2 to TRBJ1-1; no reliable D call. CDR3 length equals 13 residues. The germline V gene encodes CDR1 SGHTA and CDR2 FQGNSA. V lost 4 bases and J 4 bases, leaving 10 bases between the germline ends. CDR3 region: CASSSQGGTEAFF. Written as DNA, the CDR3 is TGTGCCAGCAGCTCCCAAGGAGGCACTGAAGCTTTCTTT.

The V and J genes are TRBV2 and TRBJ2-2; 7 positions agree with TRBD1. Looked up from germline, CDR1 is SNHLY and CDR2 is FYNNEI. J was trimmed by 4 bases and V by 7 bases; bases with no gene match: 9. The CDR3 totals 15 residues. CDR3 in DNA: TGTGCCAGCACTCGAGAGGGGGCTGGCACCGGGGAGCTGTTTTTT. Its protein product is CASTREGAGTGELFF.

This chain connects TRBV7-8 to TRBJ1-6; a weak D match, TRBD1 (5 bases). The germline V gene has CDR1 SGHVS and CDR2 FQNEAQ. V lost 1 base and J 5 bases, leaving 9 bases between the germline ends. The CDR3 covers 15 residues. The CDR3 here is CASSLEGVDNSPLHF. Written as DNA, the CDR3 is TGTGCCAGCAGCTTAGAAGGGGTTGATAATTCACCCCTCCACTTT.

This chain connects TRBV2 to TRBJ1-1; D gene ambiguous. Trimming pared 3 bases from V and 0 bases from J, leaving 5 bases between. Germline V gene sequence: CDR1 SNHLY, CDR2 FYNNEI. The CDR3 is 13 residues long. The CDR3 region has the DNA TGTGCCAGCAGTGACCAGATGAACACTGAAGCTTTCTTT. Translation gives CASSDQMNTEAFF.

The chain joins TRBV6-1 to TRBJ1-5, with 7 bases that match TRBD1. Germline CDR1 MNHNS, CDR2 SASEGT. Losses at the gene ends were 4 bases for V and 5 bases for J; bases not matched to a gene: 11. There are 16 residues in the CDR3. CDR3 DNA sequence: TGTGCCAGCAGTGGCCATAACAGGGGTTGGGATCAGCCCCAGCATTTT. It translates to CASSGHNRGWDQPQHF.

This clone came up once. The chain employs TRBV19 and TRBJ1-1; 8 bases map to TRBD1. After removal of 6 bases from V and 2 bases from J, the junction contained 5 bases not matched to a gene. The CDR3 has 14 residues. Germline loops: CDR1 LNHDA, CDR2 SQIVND (reference sequence). The CDR3, as DNA: TGTGCCAGTAGCCCAGGACAGGGAAACACTGAAGCTTTCTTT. Amino acid sequence: CASSPGQGNTEAFF.

The V call is TRBV5-4, the J call TRBJ1-2, with 7 bases fitting TRBD1. The length of the CDR3 is 12 residues. With V trimmed by 0 bases and J by 13 bases, 6 bases remained unmatched. Germline loops: CDR1 SGHNT, CDR2 YYREEE (reference sequence). Written as DNA, the CDR3 is TGTGCCAGCAGCTTGGACAGGGGAGACGGCACCTTC. This encodes CASSLDRGDGTF.

This chain connects TRBV14 to TRBJ1-1; D gene unclear. V dropped 5 bases and J dropped 4 bases, with 8 bases sitting between them. Germline-derived CDR1 and CDR2 are SGHDN and FVKESK. The CDR3 length is 12 residues. This CDR3 is CASSTRGTEAFF. In DNA form, the CDR3 reads TGTGCCAGCAGCACCCGAGGCACTGAAGCTTTCTTT.

The genes are TRBV11-2 and TRBJ2-5, with D possibly being TRBD2 (6 bases). The V end was cut by 1 base, the J end by 5 bases, with 14 bases between. Germline V gene data show CDR1 as SGHAT and CDR2 as FQNNGV. This CDR3 comprises 15 residues. The CDR3 is CASSLVLGGRETQYF. Written as DNA, the CDR3 is TGTGCCAGCAGCTTAGTACTAGGAGGGCGGGAGACCCAGTACTTC.

This chain joins TRBV5-1 and TRBJ2-1; 14 bases are a match to TRBD2. The V gene end was trimmed by 4 bases and the J gene end by 4 bases; junction bases not matched to a gene: 7. CDR3 length: 17 amino acids. Germline V gene data show CDR1 as SGHRS and CDR2 as YFSETQ. In DNA, the CDR3 is TGCGCCAGCAGCCCGGGGACTAGCGGGGGCCAATACAATGAGCAGTTCTTC. Protein product: CASSPGTSGGQYNEQFF.

This chain joins TRBV6-1 and TRBJ1-4; D possibly corresponds to TRBD1 (5 bases). Looked up from germline, CDR1 is MNHNS and CDR2 is SASEGT. The CDR3 has 15 residues. V was clipped by 5 bases and J by 5 bases, with 15 bases between them. The CDR3 is CASSNGGWGNEKLFF. The DNA for the CDR3 is TGTGCCAGCAGTAACGGGGGGTGGGGAAATGAAAAACTGTTTTTT.

This chain links TRBV5-4 with TRBJ2-5; 10 nucleotides agree with TRBD1. The V gene's germline CDR1 is SGHNT and CDR2 YYREEE (reference sequence). The V gene end was trimmed by 3 bases and the J gene end by 5 bases; junction bases not matched to a gene: 10. CDR3 length equals 16 residues. CDR3 nucleotide sequence: TGTGCCAGCAGCTGGGGACAGGGGATAGGAGGGGAGACCCAGTACTTC. This encodes CASSWGQGIGGETQYF.

The chain recombines TRBV5-1 with TRBJ2-1; tentatively, D is TRBD2 (5 bases). The V gene lost 4 bases and the J gene lost 0 bases, with 8 bases spanning the gap. The CDR3 runs to 14 residues. Germline CDR1 is SGHRS and CDR2 is YFSETQ. CDR3 region: CASSEGSSYNEQFF. The CDR3 DNA follows: TGCGCCAGCAGCGAGGGTAGCTCCTACAATGAGCAGTTCTTC. Full variable domain (remainder filled in from reference TRBV5-1 and TRBJ2-1): KAGVTQTPRYLIKTRGQQVTLSCSPISGHRSVSWYQQTPGQGLQFLFEYFSETQRNKGNFPGRFSGRQFSNSRSEMNVSTLELGDSALYLCASSEGSSYNEQFFGPGTRLTVL.

The gene calls are TRBV5-6 and TRBJ1-1, with 7 bases lining up with TRBD1. The trim removed 4 bases at V and 1 base at J, leaving 7 bases unmatched. This CDR3 has 15 residues. In germline, CDR1 is SGHDT, CDR2 YYEEEE. The CDR3 spells CASSHLGQKNTEAFF. The CDR3 coding sequence is TGTGCCAGCAGCCACCTGGGACAGAAGAACACTGAAGCTTTCTTT.

This chain links TRBV5-1 with TRBJ1-1; no reliable D call. CDR1 and CDR2 from the germline V gene are SGHRS and YFSETQ. The CDR3 sequence is 14 residues long. The V and J ends lost 4 bases and 0 bases respectively, with 10 bases between them. This CDR3 is CASSPDFMNTEAFF. CDR3 DNA sequence: TGCGCCAGCAGCCCAGACTTCATGAACACTGAAGCTTTCTTT.

This clone has just a few counts. The gene calls are TRBV2 and TRBJ1-2; 10 bases fit TRBD1. V trimming: 8 bases; J trimming: 6 bases; junction bases outside the gene matches: 9. Germline values: CDR1 SNHLY, CDR2 FYNNEI. CDR3 size: 14 residues. The CDR3 region has the DNA TGTGCCAGCGCTCGGACAGGGGGAGTGGATGGCTACACCTTC. As protein: CASARTGGVDGYTF.

V gene TRBV14 combines with J gene TRBJ1-2; no clear D gene. With 0 bases removed from V and 3 bases from J, the gap between germline ends came to 11 bases. Germline assignment: CDR1 SGHDN and CDR2 FVKESK. This CDR3 region has 15 residues. DNA of the CDR3: TGTGCCAGCAGCCAAGATGTTGGGCAGCACTATGGCTACACCTTC. Translation: CASSQDVGQHYGYTF.

The chain employs TRBV4-2 and TRBJ2-6; D ambiguous. CDR3 length: 15 residues. In germline, CDR1 is LGHNA, CDR2 YNFKEQ. Trimming cost V 0 bases and J 3 bases, with 6 bases left between them. The CDR3 sequence: CASSQDPYGANVLTF. Written as DNA, the CDR3 is TGTGCCAGCAGCCAAGATCCGTATGGGGCCAACGTCCTGACTTTC.

This clone appeared a few times. The V and J genes are TRBV27 and TRBJ1-6; no firm D call. V was cut by 6 bases and J by 8 bases, with 8 bases left in between. This CDR3 is built from 12 residues. Germline-derived CDR1 and CDR2 are MNHEY and SMNVEV (reference sequence). The CDR3 DNA reads TGTGCCAGCAGCTCTCAGTATTCACCCCTCCACTTT. It translates to CASSSQYSPLHF.

CDR3 region: CASSLTGAGNTIYF. The CDR3, as DNA: TGTGCCAGCAGCCTAACAGGGGCTGGAAACACCATATATTTT. The rearrangement joins TRBV7-8 to TRBJ1-3; TRBD1 agrees at 7 bases. The CDR3 covers 14 residues. Germline values: CDR1 SGHVS, CDR2 FQNEAQ. V was pared by 5 bases and J by 2 bases, with 3 bases of the junction left unmatched.

J is TRBJ1-6 and V is TRBV28, with D possibly matching TRBD1 (5 bases). CDR3 length equals 15 residues. Germline loops: CDR1 MDHEN, CDR2 SYDVKM. The V gene lost 5 bases and the J gene lost 6 bases, with 14 bases spanning the gap. CDR3 sequence: CASSPPQVSNSPLHF. DNA for the CDR3: TGTGCCAGCAGTCCTCCACAGGTCTCTAATTCACCCCTCCACTTT. The full variable domain, rest sourced from reference TRBV28 and TRBJ1-6, is DVKVTQSSRYLVKRTGEKVFLECVQDMDHENMFWYRQDPGLGLRLIYFSYDVKMKEKGDIPEGYSVSREKKERFSLILESASTNQTSMYLCASSPPQVSNSPLHFGNGTRLTVT.